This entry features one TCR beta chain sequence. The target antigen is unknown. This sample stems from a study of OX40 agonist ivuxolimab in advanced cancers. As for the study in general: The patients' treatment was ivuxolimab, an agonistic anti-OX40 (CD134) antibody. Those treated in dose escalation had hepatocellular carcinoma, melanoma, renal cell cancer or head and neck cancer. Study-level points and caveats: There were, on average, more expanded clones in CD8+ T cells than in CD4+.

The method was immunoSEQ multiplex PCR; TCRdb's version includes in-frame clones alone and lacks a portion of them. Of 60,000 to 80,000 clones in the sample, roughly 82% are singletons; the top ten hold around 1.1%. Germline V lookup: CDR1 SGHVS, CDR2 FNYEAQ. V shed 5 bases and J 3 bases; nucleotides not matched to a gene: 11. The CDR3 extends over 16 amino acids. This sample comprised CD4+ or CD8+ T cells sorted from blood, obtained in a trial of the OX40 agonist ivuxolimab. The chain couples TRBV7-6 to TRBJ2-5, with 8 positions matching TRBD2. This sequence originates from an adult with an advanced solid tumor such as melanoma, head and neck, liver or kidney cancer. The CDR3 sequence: CASSNPPGGAKETQYF. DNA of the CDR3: TGTGCCAGCAGCAACCCCCCGGGGGGGGCTAAAGAGACCCAGTACTTC.